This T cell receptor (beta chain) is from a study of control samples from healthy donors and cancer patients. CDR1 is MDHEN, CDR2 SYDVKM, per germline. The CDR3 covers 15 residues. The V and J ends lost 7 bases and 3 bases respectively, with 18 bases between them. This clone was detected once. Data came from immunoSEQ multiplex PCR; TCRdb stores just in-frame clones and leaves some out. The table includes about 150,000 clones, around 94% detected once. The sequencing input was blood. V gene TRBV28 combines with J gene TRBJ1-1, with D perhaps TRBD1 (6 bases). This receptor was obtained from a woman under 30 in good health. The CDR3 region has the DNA TGTGCCAGCATCAAGGGGGGGGCTGGGGACACTGAAGCTTTCTTT. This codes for CASIKGGAGDTEAFF.